The rows below give T cell receptor beta chains drawn from one sample of a study of identical twins. One entry per CDR3 protein, called by TCRdb with MiXCR from the 5' RACE reads. The table has about 470,000 distinct CDR3 sequences, 20% to 30% seen once; the top ten hold roughly 3%. The data were also submitted as part of a second study, on T cells expressing NK-cell markers.

The sequenced material came from CD4+ T cells sorted from blood. The origin of the receptors is a woman between 18 and 29 years old in good health. Each CDR3 is given with its conserved first and last residue. D genes are given only for firm matches. Clone size, where shown, is once, few, many, or a class for clones that have expanded.

D gene	V gene	J gene	clone size	CDR3 protein	CDR3 DNA
TRBD1	TRBV20-1	TRBJ2-7	-	CSATKTGVLSYEQYF	TGCAGTGCTACTAAGACAGGGGTGCTGTCCTACGAGCAGTACTTC
TRBD1	TRBV7-2	TRBJ2-7	few	CASTPTPGQGHEQYF	TGTGCCAGCACCCCGACTCCGGGACAGGGCCACGAGCAGTACTTC
TRBD2	TRBV6-4	TRBJ2-1	-	CASSDLGLAGHNEQFF	TGTGCCAGCAGTGACCTGGGACTAGCGGGTCACAATGAGCAGTTCTTC
-	TRBV20-1	TRBJ2-3	few	CSASRDARTDTQYF	TGCAGTGCTTCCAGGGACGCGAGGACAGATACGCAGTATTTT
TRBD2	TRBV24-1	TRBJ2-5	few	CATSDPRGGLAGTETQYF	TGTGCCACCAGTGATCCCCGGGGGGGACTAGCGGGTACAGAGACCCAGTACTTC
-	TRBV29-1	TRBJ1-2	few	CSVVAVGYTF	TGCAGCGTTGTTGCCGTCGGCTACACCTTC
TRBD1	TRBV6-2/TRBV6-3	TRBJ2-1	-	CASSRTGTDYNEQFF	TGTGCCAGCAGCCGGACCGGGACAGACTACAATGAGCAGTTCTTC
-	TRBV6-1	TRBJ2-5	-	CASSEGDSAGTQYF	TGTGCCAGCAGTGAAGGGGACTCCGCTGGGACCCAGTACTTC
-	TRBV5-1	TRBJ2-1	-	CASSLVIAVYNEQFF	TGCGCCAGCAGCTTGGTAATAGCGGTTTACAATGAGCAGTTCTTC
TRBD1	TRBV5-1	TRBJ2-7	few	CASSLEGTGGHYEQYF	TGCGCCAGCAGCTTGGAGGGGACAGGGGGACACTACGAGCAGTACTTC
-	TRBV20-1	TRBJ2-5	few	CSASIPGRETQYF	TGCAGTGCCTCAATTCCGGGTCGAGAGACCCAGTACTTC
-	TRBV29-1	TRBJ2-7	few	CSVSITGNEQYF	TGCAGCGTGTCTATCACAGGGAACGAGCAGTACTTC
-	TRBV20-1	TRBJ1-1	few	CSARYRGGTTEAFF	TGCAGTGCTAGATATAGGGGTGGGACCACTGAAGCTTTCTTT
-	TRBV12-5	TRBJ2-7	-	CASGRPSSYEQYF	TGTGCTAGTGGGAGGCCAAGCTCCTACGAGCAGTACTTC
-	TRBV2	TRBJ2-3	-	CASSDRGADTQYF	TGTGCCAGCAGCGATCGTGGAGCGGATACGCAGTATTTT
TRBD1	TRBV12-3/TRBV12-4	TRBJ2-1	few	CASSFKGTGGNEQFF	TGTGCCAGCAGTTTCAAAGGGACAGGGGGTAATGAGCAGTTCTTC
TRBD2	TRBV6-2/TRBV6-3	TRBJ2-2	-	CASSSTAGLAGARTGELFF	TGTGCCAGCAGTTCGACCGCCGGACTAGCGGGAGCGCGAACCGGGGAGCTGTTTTTT
-	TRBV15	TRBJ2-2	-	CATSRDLAHTGELFF	TGTGCCACCAGCAGAGATCTAGCGCACACCGGGGAGCTGTTTTTT
-	TRBV3-1	TRBJ2-6	few	CASRKGGAGANVLTF	TGTGCCAGCAGGAAAGGGGGTGCTGGGGCCAACGTCCTGACTTTC
-	TRBV4-3	TRBJ1-6	-	CASSYRTGENSPLHF	TGCGCCAGCAGCTACCGGACGGGCGAAAATTCACCCCTCCACTTT
-	TRBV5-1	TRBJ2-1	few	CASSLVVNEQFF	TGCGCCAGCAGCTTGGTGGTAAATGAGCAGTTCTTC
TRBD2	TRBV2	TRBJ2-6	-	CASSGGLAGGTLVSGANVLTF	TGTGCCAGCAGTGGGGGACTAGCGGGGGGCACATTAGTCTCTGGGGCCAACGTCCTGACTTTC
TRBD1	TRBV11-1	TRBJ2-7	many	CASSLTLTGATYEQYF	TGTGCCAGCAGCTTAACCTTGACAGGGGCGACCTACGAGCAGTACTTC
-	TRBV10-3	TRBJ2-3	few	CAISERGSTDTQYF	TGTGCCATCAGTGAGCGGGGGTCCACAGATACGCAGTATTTT
-	TRBV14	TRBJ2-7	few	CASSTYEQYF	TGTGCCAGCAGCACCTACGAGCAGTACTTC
-	TRBV5-1	TRBJ2-7	-	CASTRGYEQYF	TGCGCCAGCACGAGAGGCTACGAGCAGTACTTC
TRBD1	TRBV7-9	TRBJ2-3	-	CASSWGQMIDTQYF	TGTGCCAGCAGCTGGGGACAGATGATAGATACGCAGTATTTT
-	TRBV18	TRBJ2-7	few	CASCLSQGIEQYF	TGTGCCAGCTGCCTATCCCAGGGGATCGAGCAGTACTTC
-	TRBV20-1	TRBJ1-1	-	CSANDNGLSEAFF	TGCAGTGCTAATGATAATGGGTTGTCTGAAGCTTTCTTT
-	TRBV12-3/TRBV12-4	TRBJ1-5	many	CASRVEYQPQHF	TGTGCCAGCAGGGTTGAGTATCAGCCCCAGCATTTT
TRBD2	TRBV2	TRBJ2-7	few	CASTGELAASYEQYF	TGTGCCAGCACGGGTGAACTAGCGGCCTCCTACGAGCAGTACTTC
-	TRBV12-3/TRBV12-4	TRBJ2-2	few	CASTLGAGGELFF	TGTGCCAGCACGCTCGGGGCGGGCGGGGAGCTGTTTTTT
TRBD1	TRBV19	TRBJ1-5	-	CASSANRDRSLRHF	TGTGCCAGTAGTGCAAACCGGGACAGGAGTTTGAGGCATTTT
-	TRBV4-1	TRBJ2-5	few	CASSPYSRQDQETQYF	TGCGCCAGCAGCCCTTACTCTCGACAGGACCAAGAGACCCAGTACTTC
-	TRBV10-3	TRBJ2-1	-	CAISRESYNEQFF	TGTGCCATCAGCAGAGAGTCCTACAATGAGCAGTTCTTC
-	TRBV20-1	TRBJ2-7	few	CSAQQYEQYF	TGCAGTGCTCAACAATACGAGCAGTACTTC
TRBD2	TRBV6-2/TRBV6-3	TRBJ2-1	many	CASSYSPTSGIYNEQFF	TGTGCCAGCAGTTACTCTCCCACTAGCGGGATCTACAATGAGCAGTTCTTC
TRBD2	TRBV18	TRBJ2-7	few	CASSNRGGSVSYEQYF	TGTGCCAGCTCAAACAGAGGCGGGAGTGTTTCATACGAGCAGTACTTC
-	TRBV12-3/TRBV12-4	TRBJ2-1	-	CASSLRREYEQFF	TGTGCCAGCAGTTTAAGACGAGAATATGAGCAGTTCTTC
-	TRBV7-3	TRBJ2-7	-	CASSRQGGDEQYF	TGTGCCAGCAGCCGACAGGGAGGCGACGAGCAGTACTTC
TRBD1	TRBV5-1	TRBJ1-2	few	CASSLGLGQGFIYGYTF	TGCGCCAGCAGCTTGGGTTTAGGACAGGGATTCATCTATGGCTACACCTTC
-	TRBV6-2/TRBV6-3	TRBJ2-3	-	CASSSPGQPRTDTQYF	TGTGCCAGCAGTTCTCCCGGACAGCCGCGCACAGATACGCAGTATTTT
-	TRBV29-1	TRBJ1-2	many	CSVGGYYGYTF	TGCAGCGTTGGCGGATACTATGGCTACACCTTC
-	TRBV29-1	TRBJ2-3	few	CSVDAITDTQYF	TGCAGCGTTGACGCCATCACAGATACGCAGTATTTT
-	TRBV5-1	TRBJ1-3	few	CASSGGGSGNTIYF	TGCGCCAGCAGCGGTGGGGGATCTGGAAACACCATATATTTT
-	TRBV7-9	TRBJ2-7	few	CASSFLGSYEQYF	TGTGCCAGCAGCTTTCTGGGCTCCTACGAGCAGTACTTC
TRBD1	TRBV2	TRBJ1-2	-	CALRGGGDGYTF	TGTGCCCTCAGGGGGGGCGGTGATGGCTACACCTTC
TRBD1	TRBV5-1	TRBJ2-1	-	CASSLADRTYYNEQFF	TGCGCCAGCAGCTTGGCGGACAGGACCTATTACAATGAGCAGTTCTTC
-	TRBV5-1	TRBJ2-7	-	CASSWGAGEQYF	TGCGCCAGCAGCTGGGGGGCCGGTGAGCAGTACTTC
TRBD1	TRBV5-1	TRBJ2-7	-	CASSSGQGVDEQYF	TGCGCCAGCAGCTCCGGACAGGGGGTTGACGAGCAGTACTTC